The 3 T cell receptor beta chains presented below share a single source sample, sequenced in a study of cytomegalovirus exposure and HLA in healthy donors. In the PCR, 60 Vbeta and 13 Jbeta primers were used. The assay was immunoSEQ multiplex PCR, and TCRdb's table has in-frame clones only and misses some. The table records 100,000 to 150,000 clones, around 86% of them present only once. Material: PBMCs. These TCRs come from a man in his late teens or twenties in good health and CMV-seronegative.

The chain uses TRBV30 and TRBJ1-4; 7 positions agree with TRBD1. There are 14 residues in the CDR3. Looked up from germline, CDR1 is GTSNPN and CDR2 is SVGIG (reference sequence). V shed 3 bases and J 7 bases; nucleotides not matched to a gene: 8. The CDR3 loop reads CAWSPDRLGEKLFF. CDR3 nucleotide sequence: TGTGCCTGGAGCCCGGACAGGCTTGGTGAAAAACTGTTTTTT.

The CDR3 DNA is TGTGCCAGCTCACTCGGGGTAGAGTCCAATGAGCAGTTCTTC. It specifies CASSLGVESNEQFF. The chain employs TRBV18 and TRBJ2-1; D may be TRBD2 (5 bases). Germline CDR1 reads KGHSH; CDR2 reads LQKENI. The CDR3 is 14 amino acids. The V gene lost 4 bases and the J gene lost 6 bases, with 13 bases spanning the gap. Based on the CDR3 plus reference TRBV18 and TRBJ2-1, the full variable domain is NAGVMQNPRHLVRRRGQEARLRCSPMKGHSHVYWYRQLPEEGLKFMVYLQKENIIDESGMPKERFSAEFPKEGPSILRIQQVVRGDSAAYFCASSLGVESNEQFFGPGTRLTVL.

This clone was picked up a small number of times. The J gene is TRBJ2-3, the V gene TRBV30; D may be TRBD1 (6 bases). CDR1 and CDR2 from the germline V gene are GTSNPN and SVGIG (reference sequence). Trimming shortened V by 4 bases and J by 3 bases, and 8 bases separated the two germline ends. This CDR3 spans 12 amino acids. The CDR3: CAWTRGTDTQYF. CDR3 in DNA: TGTGCCTGGACAAGGGGGACAGATACGCAGTATTTT.